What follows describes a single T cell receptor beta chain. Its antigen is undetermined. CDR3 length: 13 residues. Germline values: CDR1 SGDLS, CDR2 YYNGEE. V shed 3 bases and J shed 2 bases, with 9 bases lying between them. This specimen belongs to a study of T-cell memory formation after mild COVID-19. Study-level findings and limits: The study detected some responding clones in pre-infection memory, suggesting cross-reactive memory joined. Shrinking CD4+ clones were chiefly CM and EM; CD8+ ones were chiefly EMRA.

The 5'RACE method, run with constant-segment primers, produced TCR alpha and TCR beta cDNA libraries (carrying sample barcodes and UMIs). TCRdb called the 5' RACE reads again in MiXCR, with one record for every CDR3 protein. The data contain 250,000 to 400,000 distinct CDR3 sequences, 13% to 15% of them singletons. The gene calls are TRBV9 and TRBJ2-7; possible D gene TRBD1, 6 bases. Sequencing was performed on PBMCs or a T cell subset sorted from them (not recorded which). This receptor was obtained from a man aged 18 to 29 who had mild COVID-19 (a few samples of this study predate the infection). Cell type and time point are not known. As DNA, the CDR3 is TGTGCCAGCAGCGGCTACAGGGCCTACGAGCAGTACTTC. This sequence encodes CASSGYRAYEQYF.